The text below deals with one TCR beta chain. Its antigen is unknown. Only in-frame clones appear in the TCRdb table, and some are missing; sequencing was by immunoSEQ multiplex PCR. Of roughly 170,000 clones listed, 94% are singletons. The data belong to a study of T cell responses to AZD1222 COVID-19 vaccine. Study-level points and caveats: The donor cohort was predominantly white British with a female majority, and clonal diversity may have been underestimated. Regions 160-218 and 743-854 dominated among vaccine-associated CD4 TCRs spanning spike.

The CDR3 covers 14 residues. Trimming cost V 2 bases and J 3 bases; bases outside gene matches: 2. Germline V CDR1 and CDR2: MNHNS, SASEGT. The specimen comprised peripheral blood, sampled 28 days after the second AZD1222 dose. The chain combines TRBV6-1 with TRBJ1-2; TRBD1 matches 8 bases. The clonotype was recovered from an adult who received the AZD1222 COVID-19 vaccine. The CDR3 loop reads CASSETGGDYGYTF. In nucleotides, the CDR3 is TGTGCCAGCAGTGAAACAGGGGGTGACTATGGCTACACCTTC.